The 29 T cell receptor beta chains in this list originate from one sample, sequenced in a study of tumor-infiltrating lymphocytes in primary liver carcinoma. TCR beta cDNA was reverse-transcribed from roughly 520 ng of total RNA. The reaction used a constant-region primer and ProtoScript II reverse transcriptase. Generation of the TCR beta libraries relied on three nested multiplex PCR rounds using slightly modified ARM-PCR. PCR rounds one and two used TRBV1-TRBV30 forward primers with a C-beta reverse primer for 10 cycles each. Each CDR3 protein gets one entry after TCRdb re-called the multiplex PCR reads with MiXCR. The sample yields 100,000 or so distinct CDR3 sequences, around 84% seen once. Taking roughly 20-34 mg of unsorted bulk tissue, the authors co-extracted RNA and DNA. Specimen: liver tumor tissue from sampling region 3. Subset given: tumor region T3, left-lateral pole. The receptors here all came from a middle-aged man with primary liver carcinoma and hepatitis B virus infection.

This clonotype has at least ten counts. The V and J genes are TRBV6-2 or TRBV6-3 and TRBJ2-3, with 10 bases fitting TRBD1. With V trimmed by 8 bases and J by 5 bases, 4 bases remained unmatched. The germline V gene has CDR1 MNHEY and CDR2 SVGEGT. CDR3 length: 13 amino acids. In DNA, the CDR3 is TGTGCCAGCCTCGACAGGGGGCAAGATACGCAGTATTTT. Amino acid sequence: CASLDRGQDTQYF.

To note about this clonotype: Germline and junction disagree at one end, which may indicate a read error. The rearrangement links TRBV29-1 to TRBJ1-3, with D hard to call. The germline V gene has CDR1 SQVTM and CDR2 ANQGSEA. The CDR3 has 12 amino acids. The CDR3 DNA reads as TGCAGCGGTACATGGAATGGAAACACCACATATTTT. Translated: CSGTWNGNTTYF.

The chain couples TRBV6-6 to TRBJ1-6; tentative D call: TRBD1 (6 bases). Deletions cut 9 bases from V and 9 bases from J, with 15 bases between. Germline loops: CDR1 MNHNY, CDR2 SVGAGI (reference sequence). The CDR3 loop spans 13 amino acids. The CDR3 region has the DNA TGTGCCAGAAGTAATACAGGGACTTCACCCCTCCACTTT. The encoded protein is CARSNTGTSPLHF.

As concerns this clonotype: The junction and the germline gene differ at one end; a read error may be behind it. The CDR3 reads CANSQTRESYYEQFF. The CDR3 DNA reads TGCGCCAACAGCCAAACACGGGAGTCGTACTATGAGCAGTTCTTC. J is TRBJ2-1 and V is TRBV4-3; the D gene is possibly TRBD2 (6 bases). Germline CDR1 is LGHNA and CDR2 is YSLEER. The CDR3 is made up of 15 amino acids.

This CDR3 is CASNAVVEWVNNEQFF. The CDR3, as DNA: TGTGCCAGCAATGCCGTAGTGGAATGGGTAAACAATGAGCAGTTCTTC. This rearrangement joins TRBV14 to TRBJ2-1; no reliable D call. Germline assignment: CDR1 SGHDN and CDR2 FVKESK. Trimming took off 7 bases at V and 5 bases at J, with 21 bases between the two ends. This CDR3 contains 16 residues.

This chain connects TRBV6-6 to TRBJ2-4; D gene uncertain. The V gene's germline CDR1 is MNHNY and CDR2 SVGAGI (reference sequence). V lost 9 bases and J 0 bases, leaving 12 bases between the germline ends. There are 14 residues in the CDR3. The CDR3 DNA is TGTGCCAGGAGCCCCGGTCAAGCCAAAAACATTCAGTACTTC. Protein product: CARSPGQAKNIQYF.

This clonotype was detected many times. The V and J genes are TRBV29-1 and TRBJ1-2, with a tentative D call TRBD1 (5 bases). Trimming cost V 6 bases and J 7 bases, with 24 bases left between them. There are 15 residues in the CDR3. Germline CDR1 reads SQVTM; CDR2 reads ANQGSEA. The CDR3 nucleotides read TGCAGCGTCCCCAGCGGGGCAGGAAGGCTTTCTGGCTACACCTTC. As protein: CSVPSGAGRLSGYTF.

In the case of this clonotype: A junction end diverges from the germline sequence, so it may reflect a read error. The chain combines TRBV5-4 with TRBJ2-3, with a weak D call TRBD2 (5 bases). The CDR3 loop spans 16 amino acids. Germline CDR1 is SGHNT and CDR2 is YYREEE (reference sequence). The CDR3 sequence: CVSSLLAGGPTDTEYF. In DNA, the CDR3 is TGTGTCAGCAGCTTGCTCGCGGGTGGGCCCACAGATACGGAGTATTTT.

This clonotype was seen ten or more times. The chain is built from TRBV20-1 and TRBJ1-5, with TRBD1 as a possible D gene (5 bases). CDR1 DFQATT and CDR2 SNEGSKA come from the germline V gene (reference sequence). V dropped 3 bases and J dropped 0 bases, with 6 bases sitting between them. The CDR3 extends over 13 amino acids. The CDR3 DNA reads TGCAGTGCTAGGGGACTTAGCAATCAGCCCCAGCATTTT. This codes for CSARGLSNQPQHF.

In regard to this clonotype: The junction does not match germline at one end; this may be a read error. This sequence joins TRBV11-1 and TRBJ2-3; D is ambiguous. Per the germline V gene, CDR1 is SGHAT and CDR2 is FQDESV (reference sequence). This CDR3 spans 14 amino acids. The CDR3 spells CTSNPEPSTDTQYF. The CDR3 nucleotides are TGTACCAGCAATCCCGAGCCAAGCACAGATACGCAGTATTTT.

Remarks on this clonotype: This may be a read error, as it is one base from a much larger clone. The chain carries TRBV28 and TRBJ1-6; tentatively, D is TRBD1 (6 bases). CDR1 and CDR2 from the germline V gene are MDHEN and SYDVKM. The CDR3 has 15 amino acids. The CDR3 protein is CTSRIAGTRISPLHF. In DNA, the CDR3 is TGTACCAGCAGGATCGCCGGGACACGGATATCACCCCTCCACTTT.

For this clonotype: One end of the junction fails to match germline, which may point to a read error. This chain connects TRBV6-6 to TRBJ2-4, with D possibly matching TRBD2 (5 bases). This CDR3 has 14 amino acids. Germline V gene lookup returns CDR1 MNHNY and CDR2 SVGAGI (reference sequence). CDR3 DNA sequence: TGTGCCAGCAGCCCCGGCCTAGCCAAGAACATTCAGTACTTC. It codes for CASSPGLAKNIQYF.

About this clonotype itself: No conserved phenylalanine or tryptophan ends this CDR3, so it is likely a read error. The DNA is omitted, as the CDR3 cannot be located on it reliably, and the CDR3 follows TCRdb's listing. The V call is TRBV10-2, the J call TRBJ2-7; the table's D call of TRBD1 was not tested on the DNA. The CDR3 extends over 13 residues, inclusive of both ends. Germline CDR1 WSHSY, CDR2 SAAADI. CDR3 in amino acids: CASTRGVSYEQYL.

In regard to this clonotype: Germline is not matched at one junction end, which may reflect a read error. This chain connects TRBV28 to TRBJ2-7; no clear D. CDR3 length equals 14 residues. Per germline, CDR1 MDHEN and CDR2 SYDVKM. DNA of the CDR3: TGTACCAGCAGTCCCCTGGTGGACCAGAGAGTCGAGTACTTC. It yields the protein CTSSPLVDQRVEYF.

The chain joins TRBV7-9 to TRBJ1-2, with TRBD1 matching over 12 bases. The J segment lost 7 bases and the V segment lost 5 bases, leaving 8 bases of the junction unmatched. Germline V gene sequence: CDR1 SEHNR, CDR2 FQNEAQ (reference sequence). The CDR3 is 15 residues long. The CDR3 loop is CASSIPGQGAGGYTF. In DNA, the CDR3 is TGTGCCAGCAGCATCCCGGGACAGGGGGCGGGTGGCTACACCTTC.

The chain joins TRBV7-8 to TRBJ2-1, with D maybe TRBD2 (6 bases). CDR3 size: 13 residues. Germline-derived CDR1 and CDR2 are SGHVS and FQNEAQ. In DNA, the CDR3 is TGTACTAGCAGCCTAGGGCGGGCCGGGGAGCAGTTCTTC. Amino acids: CTSSLGRAGEQFF.

As regards this clonotype: One end of the junction fails to match germline, which may point to a read error. The rearrangement uses TRBV4-3 and TRBJ2-1, with 7 bases aligning to TRBD2. Germline-derived CDR1 and CDR2 are LGHNA and YSLEER. The CDR3 sequence is 15 residues long. The CDR3 is CASSQDRASGLEQFF. The CDR3 region has the DNA TGCGCCAGCAGCCAAGATAGAGCTAGCGGACTTGAGCAATTCTTC.

In its sample, this clonotype was seen a few times. A clone one base away is much larger, so this may be a read error. V and J are TRBV28 and TRBJ1-6; D gene unclear. CDR1 MDHEN and CDR2 SYDVKM come from the germline V gene. CDR3 size: 14 residues. CDR3 coding DNA: TGTGCCAGCAATCAGATTAAATATAATTCACCCCACCACTTT. This encodes CASNQIKYNSPHHF. Variable domain in full (rest from reference TRBV28 and TRBJ1-6): DVKVTQSSRYLVKRTGEKVFLECVQDMDHENMFWYRQDPGLGLRLIYFSYDVKMKEKGDIPEGYSVSREKKERFSLILESASTNQTSMYLCASNQIKYNSPHHFGNGTRLTVT.

Concerning this clonotype: Germline is not matched at one junction end, which may reflect a read error. The J gene is TRBJ2-1, the V gene TRBV10-3, with 13 bases fitting TRBD2. CDR1 and CDR2 from the germline V gene are ENHRY and SYGVKD. This CDR3 is built from 16 residues. The CDR3 coding sequence is TGTGCCATCAGCCAGGGACTAGCGGGGAACTACAATAAGCAGTTCTTC. Translation gives CAISQGLAGNYNKQFF.

This clonotype has only one observation. At one end, the junction sequence differs from germline, possibly due to a read error. The chain combines TRBV6-6 with TRBJ2-7; possible D gene TRBD1, 6 bases. The germline V gene has CDR1 MNHNY and CDR2 SVGAGI (reference sequence). This CDR3 has 14 residues. The CDR3 here is CDSFRDTLSYKQYF. For the CDR3, the DNA is TGTGACAGCTTTCGGGACACCCTCTCCTACAAGCAGTACTTC.

Remarks on this clonotype: Compared with germline, one end of the junction differs, possibly owing to a read error. The V gene is TRBV11-1, the J gene TRBJ2-7; possibly TRBD2 for D (6 bases). The CDR3 sequence is 15 residues long. Looked up from germline, CDR1 is SGHAT and CDR2 is FQDESV (reference sequence). The CDR3 region has the DNA TGTGCCAGTGGCTCATCCCGGGACTCCTCCTACGGGCAGTACTTC. Amino acid sequence: CASGSSRDSSYGQYF. Full variable domain (missing parts from reference TRBV11-1 and TRBJ2-7): EAEVAQSPRYKITEKSQAVAFWCDPISGHATLYWYRQILGQGPELLVQFQDESVVDDSQLPKDRFSAERLKGVDSTLKIQPAELGDSAMYLCASGSSRDSSYGQYFGPGTRLTVT.

Concerning this clonotype itself: A junction boundary mismatches the germline segment, possibly from a read error. J is TRBJ2-1 and V is TRBV29-1, with 11 bases aligning to TRBD2. The germline V gene encodes CDR1 SQVTM and CDR2 ANQGSEA. The CDR3 length is 15 residues. In DNA, the CDR3 is TGCAGCGTTGGACTAGCGGGATGGTTCTATAATGGGCAGTTCTTC. Translated: CSVGLAGWFYNGQFF.

The rearrangement joins TRBV6-6 to TRBJ2-3, with D possibly TRBD2 on 6 matching bases. V was shortened by 10 bases and J by 1 base, with 21 bases between the two germline ends. The CDR3 is 16 residues long. Germline CDR1 and CDR2: MNHNY and SVGAGI (reference sequence). The CDR3 region has the DNA TGTGCCACCCGACTAATGGGAGGTCCCCGCACAGATACGCAGTATTTT. Translation gives CATRLMGGPRTDTQYF.

In regard to this clonotype: Since no conserved phenylalanine or tryptophan closes the CDR3, a read error is the likely cause. V usage is TRBV5-1 and J usage is TRBJ2-1; 11 nucleotides line up with TRBD2. CDR3 length: 14 residues. Germline loops: CDR1 SGHRS, CDR2 YFSETQ. CDR3 nucleotides: TGCACCAGCAGCTCTAGCGGGGGGTACAATGAGCAGTTCCTC. It codes for CTSSSSGGYNEQFL.

Regarding this clonotype: One end of the junction varies from germline; a read error may be responsible. The chain uses TRBV29-1 and TRBJ2-7; TRBD2 might be the D (5 bases). In germline, CDR1 is SQVTM, CDR2 ANQGSEA. This CDR3 comprises 13 residues. The CDR3 DNA follows: TGTAGCGTTGAATTAGAGGCGTTTCACGAGCAGTACTTC. This sequence encodes CSVELEAFHEQYF.

As regards this clonotype: Mismatch with germline at one junction end may stem from a read error. The J gene is TRBJ2-7, the V gene TRBV6-2 or TRBV6-3; D unclear. Per the germline V gene, CDR1 is MNHEY and CDR2 is SVGEGT. The CDR3 spans 13 residues. The CDR3 loop is CASSYEVPYEQNF. The CDR3, as DNA: TGTGCCAGCAGTTACGAGGTGCCCTATGAGCAGAACTTC.

This clonotype has a single count. One end of the junction varies from germline; a read error may be responsible. The CDR3 DNA follows: TGCGCCAGTAGCCAGGCTGTTCTAGGTGACTATGAGCAGTTCTTC. As protein: CASSQAVLGDYEQFF. The gene calls are TRBV4-1 and TRBJ2-1; D gene uncertain. The CDR3 extends over 15 amino acids. From germline, CDR1 is MGHRA and CDR2 YSYEKL.

A word on this clonotype: The germline gene is not matched at one end of the junction; a read error may be the cause. This sequence joins TRBV6-2 or TRBV6-3 and TRBJ2-1; 8 nucleotides align to TRBD2. CDR1 and CDR2 from the germline V gene are MNHEY and SVGEGT. The CDR3 is 15 residues long. CDR3 nucleotides: TGTGTCAGCAGACGACGACTACTAGCGGCCAATGAGCAGTTCTTC. This codes for CVSRRRLLAANEQFF.

Only a few counts were recorded for this clonotype. Mismatch with germline at one junction end may stem from a read error. V and J are TRBV5-1 and TRBJ2-5; D tentatively reads TRBD1 or TRBD2 (5 bases each). CDR3 size: 14 residues. From germline, CDR1 is SGHRS and CDR2 YFSETQ. The CDR3 nucleotides are TGCGCCAGCAGCATGGGGACGGTCCAAGAGACCCAGTATTTC. Translation gives CASSMGTVQETQYF.